The 18 T cell receptor beta chains below were found in one sample sequenced in a study of CD8 T cells in Susac syndrome. After extraction with the RNeasy kit, about 0.5 to 1 ug of the RNA was reverse transcribed using random hexamers. One entry per CDR3 protein results from TCRdb running MiXCR on the immunoSEQ multiplex PCR reads. The table shows 110,000 or so distinct CDR3 sequences, with roughly 90% occurring only once. The material sequenced was CD8+ T cells from PBMCs. The source of these receptors is a human donor in good health.

The chain is built from TRBV7-8 and TRBJ2-1, with 10 bases lining up with TRBD2. Trimming cost V 4 bases and J 0 bases; bases outside gene matches: 6. The CDR3 is 17 amino acids. Per the germline V gene, CDR1 is SGHVS and CDR2 is FQNEAQ. The CDR3 DNA reads as TGTGCCAGCAGCTCCGGGACTAGCGTGGGCTCCTACAATGAGCAGTTCTTC. It yields the protein CASSSGTSVGSYNEQFF.

This clonotype occurred a few times. The chain uses TRBV20-1 and TRBJ2-7, with 7 positions matching TRBD1. The J segment lost 5 bases and the V segment lost 2 bases, leaving 9 bases of the junction unmatched. The CDR3 is 14 residues long. The germline V gene encodes CDR1 DFQATT and CDR2 SNEGSKA (reference sequence). The CDR3 loop is CSARHFDRVDEQYF. The CDR3 DNA follows: TGCAGTGCTAGACACTTCGACAGGGTTGACGAGCAGTACTTC.

The chain has TRBV3-1 and TRBJ2-2, with 7 bases identical to TRBD1. The CDR3 covers 17 residues. Germline V CDR1 and CDR2: LGHDT, YNNKEL (reference sequence). After removal of 3 bases from V and 4 bases from J, the junction contained 11 bases not matched to a gene. The CDR3 reads CASSHSGQRIITGELFF. Written as DNA, the CDR3 is TGTGCCAGCAGCCACTCGGGACAGCGAATTATCACCGGGGAGCTGTTTTTT.

This clonotype has only a few counts. V gene TRBV6-2 or TRBV6-3 combines with J gene TRBJ2-1; no clear D gene. The CDR3 loop spans 10 amino acids. V was cut by 4 bases and J by 6 bases, with 1 base left in between. CDR1 is MNHEY, CDR2 SVGEGT, per germline. The CDR3 coding sequence is TGTGCCAGCAGTTCCAATGAGCAGTTCTTC. This gives the protein CASSSNEQFF.

The chain is built from TRBV5-1 and TRBJ2-3, with D perhaps TRBD2 (6 bases). The CDR3 runs to 15 residues. Germline V lookup: CDR1 SGHRS, CDR2 YFSETQ. The V end was cut by 0 bases, the J end by 0 bases, with 8 bases between. DNA for the CDR3: TGCGCCAGCAGCTTGGAGGCGGGAAGCACAGATACGCAGTATTTT. Translating gives CASSLEAGSTDTQYF.

This clonotype is a singleton in its sample. This chain uses TRBV7-9 with TRBJ1-2; no clear D gene. The CDR3 spans 12 residues. Trimming removed 1 base at V and 8 bases at J, with 8 bases between. Germline V gene lookup returns CDR1 SEHNR and CDR2 FQNEAQ (reference sequence). CDR3 protein: CASSLDYGGYTF. The CDR3 DNA reads TGTGCCAGCAGCTTAGACTACGGCGGCTACACCTTC.

The chain joins TRBV29-1 to TRBJ1-1, with a tentative D call TRBD1 (6 bases). With 3 bases removed from V and 3 bases from J, the gap between germline ends came to 14 bases. Germline CDR1 and CDR2: SQVTM and ANQGSEA. The CDR3 has 14 amino acids. The CDR3 loop reads CSVDRGGFYTEAFF. CDR3 nucleotide sequence: TGCAGCGTTGACAGGGGAGGTTTCTACACTGAAGCTTTCTTT. The full variable domain, in which reference TRBV29-1 and TRBJ1-1 provide the parts outside the CDR3, is SAVISQKPSRDICQRGTSLTIQCQVDSQVTMMFWYRQQPGQSLTLIATANQGSEATYESGFVIDKFPISRPNLTFSTLTVSNMSPEDSSIYLCSVDRGGFYTEAFFGQGTRLTVV.

This clonotype was seen only once. The chain is built from TRBV7-3 and TRBJ2-2; D gene ambiguous. This CDR3 has 15 residues. V was trimmed by 5 bases and J by 6 bases, leaving 16 bases between them. Germline CDR1 SGHTA, CDR2 FQGTGA. The CDR3 region has the DNA TGTGCCAGCAGCCCAGCCCCTCCCGGCGCCGGGGAGCTGTTTTTT. It encodes CASSPAPPGAGELFF.

The V call is TRBV23-1, the J call TRBJ1-6; D gene uncertain. Being an ORF, TRBV23-1 has a function that is uncertain. The CDR3 length is 15 residues. Trimming removed 8 bases from V and 10 bases from J, with 21 bases in between. CDR3 nucleotides: TGCGCCAGCCCCGACCGGCAGCCCTTAGGGTCACCCCTCCACTTT. Translating it yields CASPDRQPLGSPLHF.

The CDR3 DNA is TGTGCCAGCAGCTTAGATGGCTCGAGCGGACAGGGATACTTC. It yields the protein CASSLDGSSGQGYF. The chain couples TRBV7-2 to TRBJ2-7, with 8 bases fitting TRBD1. Germline assignment: CDR1 SGHTA and CDR2 FQGNSA. V was clipped by 1 base and J by 13 bases; unmatched bases: 12. The CDR3 totals 14 residues.

In its sample, this clonotype was seen once. J is TRBJ1-6 and V is TRBV20-1; D is unclear. Germline V gene sequence: CDR1 DFQATT, CDR2 SNEGSKA (reference sequence). V shed 0 bases and J shed 6 bases, with 18 bases lying between them. This CDR3 is 17 amino acids long. The CDR3 DNA is TGCAGTGCTAGAGACGGTGGCCTCACAATGGGTAATTCACCCCTCCACTTT. It encodes CSARDGGLTMGNSPLHF.

This clonotype occurred once. This chain uses TRBV5-1 with TRBJ2-1; 9 nucleotides match TRBD2. With V trimmed by 0 bases and J by 5 bases, 9 bases remained unmatched. The CDR3 contains 17 residues. Germline V gene data show CDR1 as SGHRS and CDR2 as YFSETQ. CDR3 in DNA: TGCGCCAGCAGCTTGGAGGCTAGCGGGACATACCACAATGAGCAGTTCTTC. Protein: CASSLEASGTYHNEQFF.

As regards this clonotype: The junction shows a germline mismatch at one end, possibly a read error. V usage is TRBV7-2 and J usage is TRBJ2-7, with 11 bases fitting TRBD2. The CDR3 sequence is 16 residues long. Germline assignment: CDR1 SGHTA and CDR2 FQGNSA. The CDR3 region is CASGASGGSVSYGQYF. For the CDR3, the DNA is TGTGCCAGCGGGGCTAGCGGGGGGTCGGTATCCTACGGGCAGTACTTC.

The V call is TRBV12-3 or TRBV12-4, the J call TRBJ1-1; no clear D. CDR3 length: 14 residues. Trimming removed 3 bases at V and 1 base at J, with 9 bases between. CDR3 DNA sequence: TGTGCCAGCAGTTTGATGCTAGGGAACACTGAAGCTTTCTTT. Translation gives CASSLMLGNTEAFF.

In its sample, this clonotype was seen once. The chain links TRBV5-1 to TRBJ2-2; TRBD2 agrees at 9 bases. CDR1 is SGHRS and CDR2 is YFSETQ in the germline V gene. Trimming took 4 bases from V and 1 from J; bases not matched to a gene: 5. This CDR3 region has 16 residues. CDR3 residues: CASSVLAGENTGELFF. The CDR3 DNA reads TGCGCCAGCAGCGTATTAGCGGGGGAGAACACCGGGGAGCTGTTTTTT.

The chain couples TRBV29-1 to TRBJ1-4; maybe TRBD1 (6 bases). V lost 7 bases and J 0 bases, leaving 12 bases between the germline ends. Germline CDR1 SQVTM, CDR2 ANQGSEA. The CDR3 contains 14 residues. CDR3 sequence reads: CSARQEATNEKLFF. The DNA of the CDR3 is TGCAGCGCACGACAGGAGGCAACTAATGAAAAACTGTTTTTT.

The V and J genes are TRBV6-5 and TRBJ2-1, with 11 bases lining up with TRBD2. Trimming removed 4 bases from V and 4 bases from J; junction bases left unmatched: 6. The CDR3 has 16 residues. Germline lookup yields CDR1 MNHEY and CDR2 SVGAGI. The CDR3 nucleotides read TGTGCCAGCAGTTCCGCCGGGACTAGCGGATACAATGAGCAGTTCTTC. It is translated as CASSSAGTSGYNEQFF.

The chain recombines TRBV19 with TRBJ1-4; D possibly corresponds to TRBD1 (6 bases). CDR1 is LNHDA and CDR2 is SQIVND in the germline V gene (reference sequence). This CDR3 has 19 amino acids. V lost 6 bases and J lost 2, with 25 bases in between. CDR3 protein: CASRTGLMPPQSTNEKLFF. The CDR3 DNA reads TGTGCCAGTAGGACAGGATTAATGCCTCCTCAGTCGACTAATGAAAAACTGTTTTTT.